This T cell receptor beta chain was captured in a study of T-cell reconstitution after alpha-beta-depleted transplantation in children. Whole-study results and caveats: Reportedly, alpha-beta T cells present about two months post-transplant originated from several hundred expanded clones of graft origin. Some patients' high day-60 TCRbeta diversity was traced to surviving recipient T cells and thymic progenitors. T-cell counts and diversity at one year post-transplant came mainly from newly produced T cells.

Germline trimming cut 6 bases from V and 7 bases from J; bases unmatched to any gene: 9. Per the germline V gene, CDR1 is SNHLY and CDR2 is FYNNEI. CDR3 length equals 14 residues. This clonotype was detected only a few times. Its target is not known. A library of TCRbeta sequences, prepared with unique molecular identifiers, was generated. TCRdb independently ran MiXCR on the PCR reads; one entry per CDR3 protein. This table holds hundreds of thousands of distinct CDR3 sequences, under 20% found once. This specimen consisted of PBMCs, mostly from graft donor cells, obtained 360 days after TCRalphabeta/CD19-depleted stem cell transplant. This receptor was identified in a boy younger than two who had a stem cell transplant for Wiskott-Aldrich syndrome, so the T cells may come from the graft donor. This chain links TRBV2 with TRBJ1-1, with 9 positions matching TRBD1. The CDR3 DNA sequence: TGTGCCAGCAGCGTAGACAGGGGGACGAATGAAGCTTTCTTT. Amino acids: CASSVDRGTNEAFF.